This T cell receptor (beta chain) stems from a study of T-cell reconstitution after alpha-beta-depleted transplantation in children. General study points: Recipient T cells and thymic progenitors that survived were the source of the high TCRbeta diversity seen at day 60 in some patients. Once a year had passed after transplant, T-cell counts and diversity came mostly from newly produced T cells. Approximately two months post-transplant, alpha-beta T cells reportedly originated from several hundred expanded graft clones.

As for this clonotype: No antigen is known for it.

The CDR3 length is 16 residues. Germline CDR1 SGHTA, CDR2 FQGNSA. Trimming removed 3 bases from V and 5 bases from J, with 16 bases in between. Unique molecular identifiers featured in how the TCRbeta library was prepared. TCRdb recomputed calls from the PCR reads with MiXCR, one row per CDR3 protein. The top ten clones hold 24% of a sample with about 130,000 distinct CDR3 sequences, 8.5% to 10% of them seen once. The chain employs TRBV7-2 and TRBJ1-4, with unresolved D. Sequences were derived from PBMCs, mostly from graft donor cells, sampled 180 days after TCRalphabeta/CD19-depleted stem cell transplant. The clonotype was recovered from a girl younger than two who had a stem cell transplant for combined immunodeficiency, so the T cells may come from the graft donor. CDR3 loop: CASSFPDPWGNEKLFF. The CDR3, as DNA: TGTGCCAGCAGCTTTCCCGATCCGTGGGGAAATGAAAAACTGTTTTTT.